This passage covers 25 T cell receptor beta chains from one sample sequenced in a study of blood T cells in healthy people across ages. A second PCR, run for about 7 to 11 cycles, used a sample-barcoded 5' primer plus a J-beta primer mix. One entry per CDR3 protein results from TCRdb running MiXCR on the 5' RACE reads. Among 650,000 to 800,000 distinct CDR3 sequences listed, 40% to 65% were seen once. Sequenced: blood. The receptors here all came from an elderly woman in good health.

The chain carries TRBV18 and TRBJ2-7; the match to TRBD2 covers 9 bases. Germline CDR1 reads KGHSH; CDR2 reads LQKENI. Trimming took 4 bases from V and 1 from J; bases not matched to a gene: 5. The CDR3 is 15 amino acids. In nucleotides, the CDR3 is TGTGCCAGCTCACAAGAGAGCGGGAGGTCCTACGAGCAGTACTTC. Encoded protein: CASSQESGRSYEQYF.

This clonotype showed up many times. The chain combines TRBV20-1 with TRBJ2-3; TRBD2 matches at 11 bases. CDR1 and CDR2 from the germline V gene are DFQATT and SNEGSKA (reference sequence). CDR3 length: 15 amino acids. The V and J ends lost 3 bases and 0 bases, in that order; junction bases with no gene match: 2. The CDR3 sequence is CSARGTSGSTDTQYF. In DNA form, the CDR3 reads TGCAGTGCTAGGGGGACTAGCGGTAGCACAGATACGCAGTATTTT.

The table lists this clonotype with many counts. This rearrangement joins TRBV7-3 to TRBJ1-2, with D unresolved. The CDR3 totals 13 residues. Per germline, CDR1 SGHTA and CDR2 FQGTGA. V was trimmed by 9 bases and J by 8 bases, leaving 19 bases between them. CDR3 coding DNA: TGTGCCAGTTCACCCTCTGACGGAGTAGGCTACACCTTC. This sequence encodes CASSPSDGVGYTF.

This chain uses TRBV7-2 with TRBJ2-1; 7 nucleotides agree with TRBD2. Germline values: CDR1 SGHTA, CDR2 FQGNSA. The CDR3 sequence is 15 residues long. After removal of 5 bases from V and 7 bases from J, the junction contained 11 bases not matched to a gene. The CDR3 nucleotides are TGTGCCAGCAGCCACGACCTAACCGGGAGGAATGAGCAGTTCTTC. This translates into CASSHDLTGRNEQFF.

This clonotype was seen repeatedly, ten times or more. This rearrangement joins TRBV27 to TRBJ2-2; D is unclear. Deletions cut 5 bases from V and 2 bases from J, with 12 bases between. Germline lookup yields CDR1 MNHEY and CDR2 SMNVEV (reference sequence). CDR3 length equals 15 residues. CDR3: CASSPRRGNTGELFF. The CDR3 region has the DNA TGTGCCAGCAGTCCCCGCCGCGGAAACACCGGGGAGCTGTTTTTT.

In this sample, this clonotype turned up many times. The CDR3 DNA sequence: TGCAGCGTCAGTCGACGGGACTCCTACGAGCAGTACTTC. It codes for CSVSRRDSYEQYF. V usage is TRBV29-1 and J usage is TRBJ2-7, with D possibly being TRBD2 (5 bases). This CDR3 spans 13 amino acids. CDR1 and CDR2 from the germline V gene are SQVTM and ANQGSEA. V lost 6 bases, J lost 0 bases, and 12 bases lay in between.

There are a few counts of this clonotype. The V call is TRBV5-1, the J call TRBJ2-1; D not resolved. The CDR3 contains 13 residues. Germline V lookup: CDR1 SGHRS, CDR2 YFSETQ. The ends were cut back, 0 bases at V and 8 bases at J, with 9 bases in the middle. DNA for the CDR3: TGCGCCAGCAGCTTGGAACCTAGTCATGAGCAGTTCTTC. This sequence encodes CASSLEPSHEQFF.

The CDR3 sequence: CSATTGIRRGYTF. CDR3 sequence (DNA): TGCAGCGCGACGACAGGCATAAGACGTGGCTACACCTTC. The chain joins TRBV29-1 to TRBJ1-2; possible D gene TRBD1, 6 bases. Germline assignment: CDR1 SQVTM and CDR2 ANQGSEA. CDR3 size: 13 residues. The V end lost 7 bases, the J end lost 7 bases, and 19 bases lay between the germline ends. The entire variable domain, with the rest obtained from reference TRBV29-1 and TRBJ1-2, is as follows: SAVISQKPSRDICQRGTSLTIQCQVDSQVTMMFWYRQQPGQSLTLIATANQGSEATYESGFVIDKFPISRPNLTFSTLTVSNMSPEDSSIYLCSATTGIRRGYTFGSGTRLTVV.

This clonotype was observed once. The chain links TRBV7-3 to TRBJ2-7, with TRBD2 matching 13 bases. The J call could be wrong; TRBJ2-5 is a better fit for the DNA end. Germline V gene sequence: CDR1 SGHTA, CDR2 FQGTGA. The CDR3 contains 15 residues. The CDR3 DNA reads as TGTGCCAGCAGCTCGACTAGCGGGAGGTTTGAGACCCAGTACTTC. Its protein product is CASSSTSGRFETQYF.

This clonotype was picked up many times. The rearrangement links TRBV4-2 to TRBJ1-1, with a possible D match to TRBD1 (6 bases). Germline CDR1 reads LGHNA; CDR2 reads YNFKEQ. V lost 4 bases and J lost 2, with 11 bases in between. This CDR3 has 14 residues. The CDR3 DNA reads TGTGCCAGCAGCCTAGGGGGGGGTAACACTGAAGCTTTCTTT. Its translation is CASSLGGGNTEAFF.

V and J are TRBV27 and TRBJ1-2, with a possible D match to TRBD1 (6 bases). Trimming removed 4 bases at V and 1 base at J, with 22 bases between. This CDR3 contains 18 residues. The germline gives CDR1 MNHEY, CDR2 SMNVEV (reference sequence). CDR3 protein: CASSYFRGLDSRNYGYTF. DNA for the CDR3: TGTGCCAGCAGTTACTTCCGGGGACTGGACAGCCGTAACTATGGCTACACCTTC.

This clonotype was observed a few times. The V gene is TRBV7-2, the J gene TRBJ2-2; no firm D call. The germline V and J ends were trimmed by 7 bases and 1 base, with 10 bases remaining between them. The CDR3 has 14 residues. Germline V gene data show CDR1 as SGHTA and CDR2 as FQGNSA. As DNA, the CDR3 is TGTGCCAGCACCCCTGACGGGAACACCGGGGAGCTGTTTTTT. Residues: CASTPDGNTGELFF. Supplemented by reference TRBV7-2 and TRBJ2-2, the full variable domain reads GAGVSQSPSNKVTEKGKDVELRCDPISGHTALYWYRQSLGQGLEFLIYFQGNSAPDKSGLPSDRFSAERTGGSVSTLTIQRTQQEDSAVYLCASTPDGNTGELFFGEGSRLTVL.

CDR3 loop: CARGQGFDNEQFF. CDR3 bases: TGTGCCAGAGGACAGGGTTTCGACAATGAGCAGTTCTTC. The rearrangement joins TRBV2 to TRBJ2-1; 8 nucleotides agree with TRBD1. With 9 bases clipped from V and 5 bases from J, the junction kept 6 bases outside the gene matches. This CDR3 has 13 amino acids. In germline, CDR1 is SNHLY, CDR2 FYNNEI.

The chain employs TRBV7-9 and TRBJ2-3, with D possibly TRBD1 on 6 matching bases. CDR1 and CDR2 (germline): SEHNR, FQNEAQ (reference sequence). V lost 5 bases and J lost 2, with 14 bases in between. The CDR3 length is 15 residues. The CDR3 protein is CASSISTGLTDTQYF. CDR3 DNA sequence: TGTGCCAGCAGCATATCAACAGGGCTCACAGATACGCAGTATTTT.

The chain uses TRBV7-9 and TRBJ2-7, with 10 bases matching TRBD2. Germline V lookup: CDR1 SEHNR, CDR2 FQNEAQ (reference sequence). Trimming took 5 bases from V and 5 from J; bases not matched to a gene: 9. CDR3 size: 15 residues. In nucleotides, the CDR3 is TGTGCCAGCAGCGGAAGCGGGAGGGCCTTCGACGAGCAGTACTTC. It encodes CASSGSGRAFDEQYF.

The table lists this clonotype with many counts. This chain links TRBV29-1 with TRBJ1-5; no reliable D call. The CDR3 runs to 13 residues. V shed 4 bases and J shed 1 base, with 8 bases lying between them. CDR1 SQVTM and CDR2 ANQGSEA come from the germline V gene. CDR3 bases: TGCAGCGTTGTAGGTGCCAGCAATCAGCCCCAGCATTTT. This sequence encodes CSVVGASNQPQHF.

This clonotype appeared many times. J is TRBJ2-3 and V is TRBV2; no firm D call. Germline loops: CDR1 SNHLY, CDR2 FYNNEI. The V end lost 0 bases, the J end lost 8 bases, and 15 bases lay between the germline ends. The CDR3 runs to 15 residues. CDR3 in DNA: TGTGCCAGCAGTGAAGCGCTTGGGGAAGTTGGTACGCAGTATTTT. Protein product: CASSEALGEVGTQYF.

This clonotype appeared many times. This chain links TRBV12-3 or TRBV12-4 with TRBJ2-3, with TRBD1 matching over 8 bases. The length of the CDR3 is 16 residues. V gave up 5 bases and J gave up 2 bases; unmatched junction bases: 9. The CDR3 spells CASSPRTGFDTDTQYF. The CDR3 DNA reads as TGTGCCAGCAGTCCCCGGACAGGGTTCGACACAGATACGCAGTATTTT.

This chain uses TRBV4-1 with TRBJ2-3; possible D gene TRBD2, 6 bases. CDR1 and CDR2 from the germline V gene are MGHRA and YSYEKL. V was clipped by 3 bases and J by 2 bases, with 15 bases between them. The CDR3 sequence is 16 residues long. CDR3: CASSHSGGGTTDTQYF. Written as DNA, the CDR3 is TGCGCCAGCAGCCATAGCGGTGGGGGGACCACAGATACGCAGTATTTT.

J is TRBJ2-7 and V is TRBV6-5; D call uncertain. Germline V gene data show CDR1 as MNHEY and CDR2 as SVGAGI. Trimming removed 5 bases from V and 2 bases from J, with 10 bases in between. CDR3 length: 13 residues. The CDR3 is CASSTDSPYEQYF. CDR3 sequence (DNA): TGTGCCAGCAGTACAGATTCCCCCTACGAGCAGTACTTC.

This clonotype was detected many times. The chain links TRBV18 to TRBJ2-3; 7 positions agree with TRBD1. The ends lost 3 bases at V and 5 bases at J; junction bases unmatched: 8. Germline CDR1 and CDR2: KGHSH and LQKENI. This CDR3 has 15 residues. The CDR3 DNA is TGTGCCAGCTCACCTGGGACAGACCAAGGAGATACGCAGTATTTT. Translated, it gives CASSPGTDQGDTQYF. The complete variable domain, with remaining parts taken from reference TRBV18 and TRBJ2-3, reads NAGVMQNPRHLVRRRGQEARLRCSPMKGHSHVYWYRQLPEEGLKFMVYLQKENIIDESGMPKERFSAEFPKEGPSILRIQQVVRGDSAAYFCASSPGTDQGDTQYFGPGTRLTVL.

Details on this clonotype: A much larger clone differs by one base, so this may be a read error. The chain combines TRBV7-8 with TRBJ1-2; 7 bases map to TRBD1. From germline, CDR1 is SGHVS and CDR2 FQNEAQ. There are 13 residues in the CDR3. CDR3 residues: CASSYRGHYDYTF. The CDR3, as DNA: TGTGCCAGCAGCTACAGGGGTCACTATGACTACACCTTC.

Comment on this clonotype: A read error may explain this, as a much larger clone is one base away. The J gene is TRBJ2-1, the V gene TRBV20-1; the D gene could be TRBD1 or TRBD2 (5 bases each). CDR3 length: 15 amino acids. Germline CDR1 reads DFQATT; CDR2 reads SNEGSKA (reference sequence). Here the CDR3 DNA reads TGCAGTGCTAGGGCCCCCAGGGACCAAATCAATGAGCGGTTCTTC. Amino acids: CSARAPRDQINERFF.

Note on this clonotype: The CDR3 carries no conserved terminal phenylalanine or tryptophan, so it likely arises from a read error. CDR3 sequence: CASSPALAGFNEQFL. The CDR3, as DNA: TGTGCCAGCAGCCCCGCGCTAGCGGGGTTCAATGAGCAGTTCTTA. V usage is TRBV7-3 and J usage is TRBJ2-1, with TRBD2 matching 9 bases. With 5 bases clipped from V and 6 bases from J, the junction kept 8 bases outside the gene matches. The germline CDR1 and CDR2 sequences are SGHTA and FQGTGA. There are 15 residues in the CDR3.

This chain joins TRBV20-1 and TRBJ1-6; 7 nucleotides match TRBD1. The ends lost 6 bases at V and 9 bases at J; junction bases unmatched: 11. The CDR3 runs to 14 residues. Germline V lookup: CDR1 DFQATT, CDR2 SNEGSKA (reference sequence). CDR3 DNA sequence: TGCAGTGCGAATGGACAGGCAGTCGCTTCACCCCTCCACTTT. Protein product: CSANGQAVASPLHF.